The 5 T cell receptor beta chains below all came from one sample that was sequenced in a study of Tregs in tolerant kidney transplant recipients. Antigens for these TCRs are unknown. The data were produced by immunoSEQ multiplex PCR, yet TCRdb's version contains in-frame clones alone and is incomplete. Of about 5,000 clones listed, just under 40% are singletons. Sequencing was carried out using CD8+ T cells from blood cultured with allogeneic cells. The receptors shown here come from a human donor in good health.

This chain uses TRBV7-3 with TRBJ1-6, with D perhaps matching TRBD1 (5 bases). V lost 2 bases and J 9 bases, leaving 11 bases between the germline ends. The CDR3 is 14 amino acids. CDR1 and CDR2 from the germline V gene are SGHTA and FQGTGA. DNA of the CDR3: TGTGCCAGCAGCTTAGCAGGGAGGGGTTCACCCCTCCACTTT. It translates to CASSLAGRGSPLHF.

This clone ranks as medium-sized (0.01 to 0.1%). The chain employs TRBV9 and TRBJ2-5; the D call may be TRBD1 or TRBD2 (6 bases each). CDR1 and CDR2 from the germline V gene are SGDLS and YYNGEE. The CDR3 loop spans 15 amino acids. V shed 3 bases and J shed 7 bases, with 19 bases lying between them. CDR3 sequence: CASSEGWGAGGTQYF. The CDR3 coding sequence is TGTGCCAGCAGCGAAGGATGGGGGGCCGGGGGGACCCAGTACTTC.

The sample holds a few counts of this clone. The V and J genes are TRBV4-3 and TRBJ2-7; D is tentatively TRBD1 or TRBD2 (5 bases each). Germline V gene data show CDR1 as LGHNA and CDR2 as YSLEER. The V and J ends lost 4 bases and 2 bases respectively, with 12 bases between them. CDR3 length: 14 amino acids. The CDR3 sequence is CASSPGRGAYEQYF. For the CDR3, the DNA is TGCGCCAGCAGCCCGGGACGGGGCGCCTACGAGCAGTACTTC.

The V gene is TRBV5-5, the J gene TRBJ2-6; D is uncertain. The V end lost 4 bases, the J end lost 2 bases, and 10 bases lay between the germline ends. Per the germline V gene, CDR1 is SGHKS and CDR2 is YYEKEE (reference sequence). CDR3 length equals 15 residues. CDR3 sequence: CASSQSGPGANVLTF. DNA of the CDR3: TGTGCCAGCAGCCAATCGGGTCCTGGGGCCAACGTCCTGACTTTC.

Comment on this clone: The likely explanation is a read error, given a far larger clone one base away. This chain links TRBV30 with TRBJ2-1; 7 nucleotides line up with TRBD2. The V segment lost 3 bases and the J segment 8 bases; nucleotides outside the gene matches: 4. The CDR3 is made up of 12 amino acids. Germline V gives CDR1 GTSNPN, CDR2 SVGIG (reference sequence). Here the CDR3 reads CAWRWGGDEQFF. The CDR3 DNA is TGTGCCTGGAGGTGGGGAGGGGATGAGCAGTTCTTC. Supplemented by reference TRBV30 and TRBJ2-1, the full variable domain reads SQTIHQWPATLVQPVGSPLSLECTVEGTSNPNLYWYRQAAGRGLQLLFYSVGIGQISSEVPQNLSASRPQDRQFILSSKKLLLSDSGFYLCAWRWGGDEQFFGPGTRLTVL.